These T cell receptor beta chains were read from a single sample in a study of early T cells in non-severe SARS-CoV-2 infection. TCRdb analysed the 5' RACE reads with MiXCR anew, one entry per CDR3 protein. The top ten clones hold roughly 3% of a sample with over 60,000 distinct CDR3 sequences, roughly 10% of them seen once. This specimen was whole blood, taken at baseline. These receptors all come from an adult who was a healthcare worker with PCR-confirmed SARS-CoV-2 infection or an uninfected control (not recorded which). The CDR3 runs from the conserved cysteine through the conserved F or W. A D gene is named only where the DNA matches it firmly. A clone size is listed for some rows: how often the clone was seen (once, few, many), or a class if it is expanded.

J	V	D	size	CDR3	DNA
TRBJ1-6	TRBV12-2	.	many	CASRLPMGADADSPLHF	TGTGCAAGTCGCTTACCCATGGGGGCTGATGCGGATTCACCCCTCCACTTT
TRBJ1-6	TRBV12-3/TRBV12-4	.	.	CASRMSVSYNSPLHF	TGTGCCAGCAGGATGTCCGTCTCCTATAATTCACCCCTCCACTTT
TRBJ2-5	TRBV7-9	.	few	CASSLRTVQETQYF	TGTGCCAGCAGCCTGAGGACAGTGCAAGAGACCCAGTACTTC
TRBJ2-1	TRBV11-2	.	once	CASSRDRGAGEQFF	TGTGCCAGCAGCCGAGACAGAGGGGCAGGGGAGCAGTTCTTC
TRBJ1-5	TRBV29-1	.	few	CSVGGRLGGPQHF	TGCAGCGTTGGAGGCCGGCTTGGTGGGCCCCAGCATTTT
TRBJ1-2	TRBV11-2	TRBD1	few	CASSSIPGQGFRGYTF	TGTGCCAGCAGCTCCATACCGGGACAGGGGTTTCGCGGCTACACCTTC
TRBJ2-7	TRBV11-2	.	.	CASSFAQAGQYF	TGTGCCAGCAGCTTCGCCCAGGCGGGGCAGTACTTC
TRBJ2-3	TRBV7-9	TRBD2	few	CASSLEPDRGDYTDTQYF	TGTGCCAGCAGCTTAGAGCCGGACCGGGGGGATTACACAGATACGCAGTATTTT
TRBJ2-3	TRBV2	.	many	CASSVGGAIGDTQYF	TGTGCCAGCAGTGTTGGCGGGGCCATAGGAGATACGCAGTATTTT
TRBJ2-7	TRBV7-9	.	few	CASSFDGRAEQYF	TGTGCCAGCAGCTTCGACGGGCGGGCCGAGCAGTACTTC
TRBJ1-2	TRBV6-6	TRBD1	.	CASSYGRDRTYTF	TGTGCCAGCAGTTACGGAAGGGACAGGACCTACACCTTC
TRBJ2-1	TRBV3-1	.	few	CASRKTGSSYNEQFF	TGTGCCAGCAGGAAAACAGGGAGCTCCTACAATGAGCAGTTCTTC
TRBJ2-3	TRBV5-4	.	few	CASSFTATTDTQYF	TGTGCCAGCAGCTTTACGGCCACCACAGATACGCAGTATTTT
TRBJ2-3	TRBV7-2	TRBD2	few	CASSPTGTSGGARSTDTQYF	TGTGCCAGCAGCCCGACCGGGACTAGCGGGGGGGCCAGGAGCACAGATACGCAGTATTTT
TRBJ2-3	TRBV10-2	.	many	CASWDPGDTQYF	TGCGCCAGCTGGGACCCAGGAGATACGCAGTATTTT
TRBJ2-7	TRBV20-1	TRBD2	few	CSAAGGSYEQYF	TGCAGTGCGGCGGGGGGAAGCTACGAGCAGTACTTC
TRBJ2-1	TRBV6-2/TRBV6-3	.	many	CASSHPTVPYNEQFF	TGTGCCAGCAGTCACCCTACTGTACCCTACAATGAGCAGTTCTTC
TRBJ1-1	TRBV7-9	TRBD1	.	CASSHPQGVPNTEAFF	TGTGCCAGCAGCCACCCCCAGGGGGTACCGAACACTGAAGCTTTCTTT
TRBJ2-5	TRBV25-1	.	.	CASSEPGIRQETQYF	TGTGCCAGCAGTGAACCCGGCATCAGGCAAGAGACCCAGTACTTC
TRBJ2-3	TRBV7-9	.	.	CASSFPWSGVTEARTDTQYF	TGTGCCAGCAGCTTCCCCTGGTCGGGGGTGACTGAGGCCCGCACAGATACGCAGTATTTT
TRBJ2-5	TRBV2	TRBD2	.	CASSDGGGEETQYF	TGTGCCAGCAGTGATGGCGGGGGGGAAGAGACCCAGTACTTC
TRBJ1-1	TRBV12-3/TRBV12-4	.	few	CASSLGPGKTEAFF	TGTGCCAGCAGTTTAGGCCCCGGGAAGACTGAAGCTTTCTTT
TRBJ1-1	TRBV9	.	.	CASSVDQGMETFF	TGTGCCAGCAGCGTAGATCAGGGGATGGAAACTTTCTTT
TRBJ1-1	TRBV9	TRBD1	few	CASQRTGTVNTEAFF	TGTGCCAGCCAGCGCACAGGGACAGTTAACACTGAAGCTTTCTTT
TRBJ2-1	TRBV5-1	TRBD1	few	CASSRDRGDSYNEQFF	TGCGCCAGCAGCAGGGACAGGGGCGACTCCTACAATGAGCAGTTCTTC
TRBJ1-2	TRBV7-9	TRBD1	few	CASSSPTGAPYYGYTF	TGTGCCAGCAGCTCGCCGACAGGGGCCCCCTACTATGGCTACACCTTC
TRBJ1-6	TRBV4-3	TRBD1	.	CASSQDPTGGNSPLHF	TGCGCCAGCAGCCAAGATCCAACAGGGGGCAATTCACCCCTCCACTTT
TRBJ1-5	TRBV29-1	.	.	CSVSSSGDQPQHF	TGCAGCGTCTCCTCCAGCGGGGATCAGCCCCAGCATTTT
TRBJ2-3	TRBV6-6	TRBD1	few	CASSFLGDRGKLTDTQYF	TGTGCCAGCAGTTTCCTTGGGGACAGGGGGAAGTTGACAGATACGCAGTATTTT
TRBJ2-1	TRBV6-5	TRBD1	.	CASSLYRGAYEQFF	TGTGCCAGCAGTTTGTACAGGGGGGCTTATGAGCAGTTCTTC
TRBJ1-5	TRBV12-3/TRBV12-4	.	few	CASSLARADNQPQHF	TGTGCCAGCAGTTTAGCGCGGGCAGACAATCAGCCCCAGCATTTT
TRBJ1-1	TRBV11-2	TRBD1	.	CASSFPTGRAEAFF	TGTGCCAGCAGCTTCCCGACAGGGAGGGCTGAAGCTTTCTTT
TRBJ2-2	TRBV29-1	.	.	CSVEGTANTGELFF	TGCAGCGTTGAAGGGACGGCGAACACCGGGGAGCTGTTTTTT
TRBJ1-2	TRBV4-3	.	.	CASSQDLHGYTF	TGCGCCAGCAGCCAAGATTTGCATGGCTACACCTTC
TRBJ1-2	TRBV11-2	.	.	CASTDTAGSHYGYTF	TGTGCCAGCACCGACACAGCCGGGAGCCACTATGGCTACACCTTC
TRBJ1-1	TRBV20-1	.	.	CSARDGVKGGLNTEAFF	TGCAGTGCTAGAGATGGGGTAAAGGGGGGACTGAACACTGAAGCTTTCTTT
TRBJ2-5	TRBV18	.	once	CASSPFFSETQYF	TGTGCCAGCTCACCCTTCTTCTCAGAGACCCAGTACTTC
TRBJ1-1	TRBV18	.	few	CASSPPIVGMTEAFF	TGTGCCAGCTCACCCCCGATCGTGGGGATGACTGAAGCTTTCTTT
TRBJ1-2	TRBV19	.	.	CASSRNQGTSNHGYTF	TGTGCCAGTAGTCGCAACCAGGGGACCTCTAACCATGGCTACACCTTC
TRBJ1-1	TRBV29-1	TRBD1	many	CSVALQGSIMNTEAFF	TGCAGCGTCGCGTTACAGGGGAGTATAATGAACACTGAAGCTTTCTTT